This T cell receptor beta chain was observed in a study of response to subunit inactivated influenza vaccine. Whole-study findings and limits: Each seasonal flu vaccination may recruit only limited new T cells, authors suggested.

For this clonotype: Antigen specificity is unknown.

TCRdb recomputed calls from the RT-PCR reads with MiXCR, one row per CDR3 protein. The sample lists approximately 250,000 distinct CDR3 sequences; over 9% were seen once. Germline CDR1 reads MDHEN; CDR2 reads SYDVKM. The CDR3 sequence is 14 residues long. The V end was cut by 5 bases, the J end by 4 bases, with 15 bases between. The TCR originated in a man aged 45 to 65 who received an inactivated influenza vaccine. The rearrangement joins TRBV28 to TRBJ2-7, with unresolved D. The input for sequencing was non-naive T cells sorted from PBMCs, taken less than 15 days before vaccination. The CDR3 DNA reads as TGTGCCAGCAGTCTTCATCCCGCCCGGTACGAGCAGTACTTC. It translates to CASSLHPARYEQYF.